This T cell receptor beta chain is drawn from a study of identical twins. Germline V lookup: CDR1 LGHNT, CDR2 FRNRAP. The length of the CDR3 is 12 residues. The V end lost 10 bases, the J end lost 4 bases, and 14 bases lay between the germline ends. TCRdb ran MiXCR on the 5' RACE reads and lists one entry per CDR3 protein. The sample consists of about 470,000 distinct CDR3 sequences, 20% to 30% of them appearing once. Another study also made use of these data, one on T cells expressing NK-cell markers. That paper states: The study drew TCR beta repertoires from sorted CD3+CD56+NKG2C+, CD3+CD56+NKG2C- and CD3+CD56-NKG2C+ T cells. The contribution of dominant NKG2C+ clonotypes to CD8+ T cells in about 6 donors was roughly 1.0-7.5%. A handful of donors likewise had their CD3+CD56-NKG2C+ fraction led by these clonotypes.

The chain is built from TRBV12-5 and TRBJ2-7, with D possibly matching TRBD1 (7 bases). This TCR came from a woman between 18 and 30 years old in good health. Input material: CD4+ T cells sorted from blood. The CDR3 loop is CATQGGEYEQYF. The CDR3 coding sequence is TGTGCTACCCAGGGGGGCGAGTACGAGCAGTACTTC.